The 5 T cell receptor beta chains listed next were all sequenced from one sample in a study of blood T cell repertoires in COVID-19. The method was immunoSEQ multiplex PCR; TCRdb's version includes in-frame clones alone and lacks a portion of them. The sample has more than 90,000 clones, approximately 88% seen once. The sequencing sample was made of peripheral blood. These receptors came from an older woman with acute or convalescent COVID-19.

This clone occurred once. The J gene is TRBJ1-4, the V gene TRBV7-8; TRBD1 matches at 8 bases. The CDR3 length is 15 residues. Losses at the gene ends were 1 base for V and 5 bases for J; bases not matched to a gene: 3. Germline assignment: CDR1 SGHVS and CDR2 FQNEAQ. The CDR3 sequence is CASSLVRTGNEKLFF. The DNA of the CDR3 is TGTGCCAGCAGCTTAGTAAGGACAGGGAATGAAAAACTGTTTTTT.

CDR3 residues: CASSHALGPGVVETQYF. CDR3 DNA: TGTGCCAGCAGCCATGCTCTCGGGCCGGGGGTCGTGGAGACCCAGTACTTC. The chain carries TRBV3-1 (or the pseudogene TRBV3-2) and TRBJ2-5; D is possibly TRBD2 (6 bases). From germline, CDR1 is LGHDT and CDR2 YNNKEL (reference sequence). Trimming took off 3 bases at V and 5 bases at J, with 22 bases between the two ends. The CDR3 is 17 amino acids.

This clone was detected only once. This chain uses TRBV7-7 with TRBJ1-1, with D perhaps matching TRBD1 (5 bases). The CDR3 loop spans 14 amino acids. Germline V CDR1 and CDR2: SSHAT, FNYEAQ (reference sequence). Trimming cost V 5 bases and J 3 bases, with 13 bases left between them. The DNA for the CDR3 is TGTGCCAGCAGCCTCGCCCCGGGGGACACTGAAGCTTTCTTT. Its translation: CASSLAPGDTEAFF.

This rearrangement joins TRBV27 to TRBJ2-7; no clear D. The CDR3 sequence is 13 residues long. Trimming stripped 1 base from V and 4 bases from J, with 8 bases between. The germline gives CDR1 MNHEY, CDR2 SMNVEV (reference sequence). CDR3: CASSLYPGYEQYF. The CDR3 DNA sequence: TGTGCCAGCAGTTTATACCCCGGGTACGAGCAGTACTTC.

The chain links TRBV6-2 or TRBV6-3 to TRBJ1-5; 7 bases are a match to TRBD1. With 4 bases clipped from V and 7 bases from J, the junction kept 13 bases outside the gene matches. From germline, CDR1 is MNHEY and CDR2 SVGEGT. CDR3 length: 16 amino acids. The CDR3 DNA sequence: TGTGCCAGCAGTTCCAACAGGGGCACCTCCACCCAGCCCCAGCATTTT. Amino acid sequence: CASSSNRGTSTQPQHF.